These 10 T cell receptor beta chains share one sample of origin, sequenced in a study of blood T cells in healthy people across ages. With a J-beta primer mix and a sample-barcoded 5' primer, a second PCR ran about 7 to 11 cycles. TCRdb processed the 5' RACE reads anew with MiXCR; each CDR3 protein has one entry. The data show 1,300,000 or so distinct CDR3 sequences, around 55% seen once. Sequenced material: blood. Source of these receptors: a man younger than 30 in good health.

This clonotype has just one count. The rearrangement links TRBV6-1 to TRBJ2-3; no firm D call. Looked up from germline, CDR1 is MNHNS and CDR2 is SASEGT. The V gene lost 0 bases and the J gene lost 2 bases, with 6 bases spanning the gap. This CDR3 is built from 14 residues. The CDR3 bases are TGTGCCAGCAGTGAAGCGTACTTCACAGATACGCAGTATTTT. Translated, it gives CASSEAYFTDTQYF.

This chain uses TRBV18 with TRBJ1-2; perhaps TRBD1 as D (5 bases). The CDR3 has 15 amino acids. Between the trimmed V and J ends, which lost 0 bases and 6 bases, there was a span of 14 bases. CDR1 is KGHSH, CDR2 LQKENI, per germline. CDR3 DNA: TGTGCCAGCTCACCACCGAGGGTTCCAGGGAATGGCTACACCTTC. As protein: CASSPPRVPGNGYTF.

This clonotype was detected a few times. The rearrangement joins TRBV29-1 to TRBJ2-7; D call uncertain. Germline lookup yields CDR1 SQVTM and CDR2 ANQGSEA. The CDR3 sequence is 11 residues long. CDR3 DNA sequence: TGCAGTACCAAGAGCTCCTACGAGCAGTACTTC. It encodes CSTKSSYEQYF.

This chain joins TRBV27 and TRBJ2-2, with 8 bases aligning to TRBD2. V lost 6 bases to trimming and J lost 3 bases; unmatched junction nucleotides: 9. The CDR3 has 16 amino acids. CDR1 and CDR2 (germline): MNHEY, SMNVEV (reference sequence). The CDR3 DNA reads as TGTGCCAGCAGCCCACGGGGGGGCGCCGACACCGGGGAGCTGTTTTTT. Protein product: CASSPRGGADTGELFF.

This clonotype was seen only a few times. J is TRBJ2-3 and V is TRBV7-8, with D uncertain. Germline V gene data show CDR1 as SGHVS and CDR2 as FQNEAQ. V lost 7 bases and J lost 1, with 15 bases in between. The CDR3 runs to 15 residues. The CDR3 sequence: CASTKDRWGTDTQYF. In nucleotides, the CDR3 is TGTGCCAGCACCAAGGATAGGTGGGGCACAGATACGCAGTATTTT.

The rearrangement links TRBV20-1 to TRBJ1-2; D is ambiguous. Germline CDR1 reads DFQATT; CDR2 reads SNEGSKA (reference sequence). The CDR3 spans 11 residues. V lost 6 bases, J lost 7 bases, and 12 bases lay in between. The CDR3: CSADGIGGYTF. The CDR3 nucleotides are TGCAGTGCGGATGGGATAGGTGGCTACACCTTC.

The chain uses TRBV28 and TRBJ2-7; the D gene is possibly TRBD1 (5 bases). The CDR3 extends over 16 amino acids. V was shortened by 4 bases and J by 0 bases, with 16 bases between the two germline ends. Germline V gives CDR1 MDHEN, CDR2 SYDVKM. The CDR3 here is CASSWGFGSLSYEQYF. The CDR3 DNA is TGTGCCAGCAGTTGGGGCTTCGGCTCCCTCTCCTACGAGCAGTACTTC.

This clonotype was picked up a small number of times. The V gene is TRBV7-8, the J gene TRBJ1-6; D is unresolved. Trimming left V 5 bases short and J 7 bases short, with 12 bases between. The CDR3 sequence is 14 residues long. From germline, CDR1 is SGHVS and CDR2 FQNEAQ. DNA for the CDR3: TGTGCCAGCAGCCCCTCCCGGGCGAATTCACCCCTCCACTTT. It yields the protein CASSPSRANSPLHF.

This chain connects TRBV4-1 to TRBJ2-5; 10 bases agree with TRBD2. The ends lost 3 bases at V and 3 bases at J; junction bases unmatched: 19. Germline CDR1 and CDR2: MGHRA and YSYEKL. The CDR3 contains 20 residues. The DNA of the CDR3 is TGCGCCAGCAGCCACGGACTAGCGGCTAGGCTCCGAGGGGTCGAAGAGACCCAGTACTTC. It specifies CASSHGLAARLRGVEETQYF.

This sequence joins TRBV28 and TRBJ2-7, with 8 bases identical to TRBD2. The CDR3 is 15 amino acids. Unmatched junction bases numbered 4, after V lost 2 bases and J lost 1 base. Germline-derived CDR1 and CDR2 are MDHEN and SYDVKM. The CDR3, as DNA: TGTGCCAGCAGTTTAGAGCGGGGGTTTTCCTACGAGCAGTACTTC. Encoded protein: CASSLERGFSYEQYF.